This T cell receptor beta chain was captured by sequencing in a study of shared clonotypes between healthy human individuals. Study conclusions and caveats: When naive CD4 clonotypes were compared across a few donors, about 4.8% were shared. Across subsets, estimated richness was generally greater for naive than for memory populations.

Per the authors' pipeline: ImmunoSEQ only sent back junction sequences with no quality scores, so filtering was done differently. Some clones are missing from TCRdb's copy, which holds only in-frame ones; the method was immunoSEQ multiplex PCR. The D gene and trimming were derived from the DNA, and the V and J assignments and clone size from that table. The sample gives hundreds of thousands of clones, under 95% of which show up once; approximately 24% is in the top ten. Of note for this clone: Its cognate antigen is unknown.

Selected positively for CCR7 and CD45RO-negative, naive CD8 cells excluded terminally differentiated effector memory CD45RA+ cells. All participating donors were Caucasian adults from Nashville, Tennessee. The germline V gene encodes CDR1 LGHNA and CDR2 YSLEER. This CDR3 has 15 amino acids. The germline V and J ends were trimmed by 4 bases and 0 bases, with 13 bases remaining between them. V gene TRBV4-3 combines with J gene TRBJ2-7; D is uncertain. The receptor was derived from a man aged 25-45 years in good health. The source material was naive CD8+ T cells sorted from blood. CDR3 amino acids: CASSPLGESSYEQYF. CDR3 nucleotide sequence: TGCGCCAGCAGCCCCTTAGGCGAGAGCTCCTACGAGCAGTACTTC.